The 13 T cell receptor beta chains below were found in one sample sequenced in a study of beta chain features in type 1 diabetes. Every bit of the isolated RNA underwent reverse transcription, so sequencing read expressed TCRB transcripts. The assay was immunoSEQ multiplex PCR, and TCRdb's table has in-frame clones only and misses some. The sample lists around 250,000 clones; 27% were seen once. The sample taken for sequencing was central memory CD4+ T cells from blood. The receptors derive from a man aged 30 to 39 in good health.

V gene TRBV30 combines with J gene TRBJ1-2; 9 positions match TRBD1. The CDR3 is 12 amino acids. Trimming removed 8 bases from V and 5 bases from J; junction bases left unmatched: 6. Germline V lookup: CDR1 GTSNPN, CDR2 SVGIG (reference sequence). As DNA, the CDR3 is TGTGCCACGGACAGGGGAGGATATGGCTACACCTTC. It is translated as CATDRGGYGYTF.

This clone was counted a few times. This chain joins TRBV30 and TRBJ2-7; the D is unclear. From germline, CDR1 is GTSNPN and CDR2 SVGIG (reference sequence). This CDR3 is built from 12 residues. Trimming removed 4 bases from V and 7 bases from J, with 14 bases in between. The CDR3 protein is CAWISPFMEQYF. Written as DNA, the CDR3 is TGTGCCTGGATATCGCCGTTTATGGAGCAGTACTTC. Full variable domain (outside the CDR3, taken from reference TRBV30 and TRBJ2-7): SQTIHQWPATLVQPVGSPLSLECTVEGTSNPNLYWYRQAAGRGLQLLFYSVGIGQISSEVPQNLSASRPQDRQFILSSKKLLLSDSGFYLCAWISPFMEQYFGPGTRLTVT.

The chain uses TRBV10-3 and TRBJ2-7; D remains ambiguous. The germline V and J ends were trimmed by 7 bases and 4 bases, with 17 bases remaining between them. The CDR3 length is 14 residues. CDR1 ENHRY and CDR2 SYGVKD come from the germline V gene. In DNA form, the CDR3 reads TGTGCCATCACGGCCGATTTATATGGGTACGAGCAGTACTTC. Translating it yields CAITADLYGYEQYF.

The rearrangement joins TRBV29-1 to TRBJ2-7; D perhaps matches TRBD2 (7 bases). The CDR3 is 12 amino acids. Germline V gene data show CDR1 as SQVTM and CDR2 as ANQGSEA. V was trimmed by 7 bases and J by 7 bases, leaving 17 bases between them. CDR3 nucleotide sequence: TGCAGCGGCGTACAGGGAGGGGAAGAGCAGTACTTC. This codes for CSGVQGGEEQYF.

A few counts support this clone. The CDR3 region has the DNA TGTGCCAGCAGTTACGGGACAGCTTACAATGAGCAGTTCTTC. It specifies CASSYGTAYNEQFF. The V and J genes are TRBV6-6 and TRBJ2-1; 7 nucleotides line up with TRBD1. CDR1 and CDR2 (germline): MNHNY, SVGAGI (reference sequence). The V and J ends lost 2 bases and 4 bases, in that order; junction bases with no gene match: 2. The CDR3 consists of 14 residues.

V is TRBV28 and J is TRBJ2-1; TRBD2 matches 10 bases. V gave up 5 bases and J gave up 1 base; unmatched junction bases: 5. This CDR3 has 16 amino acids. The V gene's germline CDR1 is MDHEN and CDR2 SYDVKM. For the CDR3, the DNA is TGTGCCAGCAGTACCCCGACTAGCGGGTCCTACAATGAGCAGTTCTTC. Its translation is CASSTPTSGSYNEQFF.

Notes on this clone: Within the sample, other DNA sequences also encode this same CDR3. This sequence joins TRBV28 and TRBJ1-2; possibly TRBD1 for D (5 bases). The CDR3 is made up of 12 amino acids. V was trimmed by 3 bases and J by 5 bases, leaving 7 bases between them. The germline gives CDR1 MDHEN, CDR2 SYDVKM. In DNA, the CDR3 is TGTGCCAGCAGTTTTAAGGGGTATGGCTACACCTTC. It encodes CASSFKGYGYTF.

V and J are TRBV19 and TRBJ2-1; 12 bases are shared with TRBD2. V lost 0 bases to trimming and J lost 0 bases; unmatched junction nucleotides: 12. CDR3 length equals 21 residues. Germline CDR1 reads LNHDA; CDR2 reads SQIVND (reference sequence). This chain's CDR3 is CASSIEAASGRVASSYNEQFF. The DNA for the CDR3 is TGTGCCAGTAGTATAGAGGCGGCTAGCGGGAGGGTAGCTAGCTCCTACAATGAGCAGTTCTTC.

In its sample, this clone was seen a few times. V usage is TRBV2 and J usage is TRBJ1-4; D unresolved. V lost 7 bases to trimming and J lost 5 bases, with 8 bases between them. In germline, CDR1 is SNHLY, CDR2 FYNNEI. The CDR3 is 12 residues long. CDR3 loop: CASTSGNEKLFF. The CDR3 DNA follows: TGTGCCAGCACCTCCGGGAATGAAAAACTGTTTTTT.

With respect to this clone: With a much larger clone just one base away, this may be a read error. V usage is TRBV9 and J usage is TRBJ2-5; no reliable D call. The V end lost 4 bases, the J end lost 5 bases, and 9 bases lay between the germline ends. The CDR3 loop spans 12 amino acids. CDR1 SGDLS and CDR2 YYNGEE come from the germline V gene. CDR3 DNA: TGTGCCAGCAGCCCCCTCGGGGAGACCCAGTACTTC. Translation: CASSPLGETQYF.

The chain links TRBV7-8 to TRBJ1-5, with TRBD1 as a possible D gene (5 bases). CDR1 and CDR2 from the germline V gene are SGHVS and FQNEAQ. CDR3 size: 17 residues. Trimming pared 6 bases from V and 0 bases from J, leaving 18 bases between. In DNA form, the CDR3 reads TGTGCCAGCAGTACCGGGACGGACATTTATAGCAATCAGCCCCAGCATTTT. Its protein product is CASSTGTDIYSNQPQHF. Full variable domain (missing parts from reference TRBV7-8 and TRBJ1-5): GAGVSQSPRYKVAKRGQDVALRCDPISGHVSLFWYQQALGQGPEFLTYFQNEAQLDKSGLPSDRFFAERPEGSVSTLKIQRTQQEDSAVYLCASSTGTDIYSNQPQHFGDGTRLSIL.

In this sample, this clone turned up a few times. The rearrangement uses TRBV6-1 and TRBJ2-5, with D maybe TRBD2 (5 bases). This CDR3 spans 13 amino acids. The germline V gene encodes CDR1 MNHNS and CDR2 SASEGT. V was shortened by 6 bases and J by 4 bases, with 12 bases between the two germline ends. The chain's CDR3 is CASRETGGETQYF. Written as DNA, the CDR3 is TGTGCCAGCAGGGAAACTGGAGGAGAGACCCAGTACTTC.

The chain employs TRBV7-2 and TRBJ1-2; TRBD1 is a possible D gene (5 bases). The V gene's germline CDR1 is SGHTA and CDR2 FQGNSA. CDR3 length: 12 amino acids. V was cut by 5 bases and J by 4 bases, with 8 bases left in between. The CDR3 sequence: CASSVDSYGYTF. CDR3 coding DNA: TGTGCCAGCAGCGTTGACAGCTATGGCTACACCTTC.